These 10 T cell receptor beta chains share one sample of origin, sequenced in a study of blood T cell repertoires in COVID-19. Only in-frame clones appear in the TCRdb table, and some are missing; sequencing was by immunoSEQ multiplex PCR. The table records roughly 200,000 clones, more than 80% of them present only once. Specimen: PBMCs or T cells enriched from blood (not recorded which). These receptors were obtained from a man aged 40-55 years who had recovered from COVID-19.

The CDR3 reads CASIHGAAQGGYTF. DNA for the CDR3: TGTGCCAGCATCCATGGGGCCGCTCAGGGGGGCTACACCTTC. This chain links TRBV5-6 with TRBJ1-2; tentative D call: TRBD1 (6 bases). Germline V gives CDR1 SGHDT, CDR2 YYEEEE. The CDR3 totals 14 residues. Between the trimmed V and J ends, which lost 6 bases and 8 bases, there was a span of 20 bases.

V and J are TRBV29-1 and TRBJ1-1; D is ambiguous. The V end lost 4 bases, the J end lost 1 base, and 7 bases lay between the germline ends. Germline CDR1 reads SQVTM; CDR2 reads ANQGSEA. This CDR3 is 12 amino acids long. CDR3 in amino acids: CSVAQSNTEAFF. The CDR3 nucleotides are TGCAGCGTTGCCCAGTCGAACACTGAAGCTTTCTTT.

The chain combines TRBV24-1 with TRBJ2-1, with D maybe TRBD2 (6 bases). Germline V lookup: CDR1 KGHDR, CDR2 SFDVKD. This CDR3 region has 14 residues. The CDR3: CASESGSQYNEQFF. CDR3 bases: TGTGCTTCGGAGAGCGGGTCCCAATACAATGAGCAGTTCTTC.

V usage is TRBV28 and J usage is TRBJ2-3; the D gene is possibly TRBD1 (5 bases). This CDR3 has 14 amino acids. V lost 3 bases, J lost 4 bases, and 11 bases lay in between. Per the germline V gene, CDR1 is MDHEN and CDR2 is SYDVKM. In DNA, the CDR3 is TGTGCCAGCAGTTTTGATAGGGGCCCAGATACGCAGTATTTT. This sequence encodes CASSFDRGPDTQYF.

The CDR3 DNA reads TGTGCCAGCAGCCGAGGGACAGGGTATGGCTACACCTTC. Its protein product is CASSRGTGYGYTF. This chain connects TRBV3-1 (or the pseudogene TRBV3-2) to TRBJ1-2; 9 nucleotides match TRBD1. CDR3 length: 13 amino acids. After removal of 4 bases from V and 5 bases from J, the junction contained 2 bases not matched to a gene. Germline CDR1 LGHDT, CDR2 YNNKEL (reference sequence).

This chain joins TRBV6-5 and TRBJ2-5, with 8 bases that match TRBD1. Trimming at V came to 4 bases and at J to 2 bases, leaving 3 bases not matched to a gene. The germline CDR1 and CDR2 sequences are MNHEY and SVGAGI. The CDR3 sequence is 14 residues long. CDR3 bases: TGTGCCAGCAGTTCAGACAGGGGACAAGAGACCCAGTACTTC. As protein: CASSSDRGQETQYF.

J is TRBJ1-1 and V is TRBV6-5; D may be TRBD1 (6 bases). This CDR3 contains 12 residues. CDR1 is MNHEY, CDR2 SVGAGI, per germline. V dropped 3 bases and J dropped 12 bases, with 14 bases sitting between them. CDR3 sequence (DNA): TGTGCCAGCAGTTATGACAACAGGGCACCTTTCTTT. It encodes CASSYDNRAPFF.

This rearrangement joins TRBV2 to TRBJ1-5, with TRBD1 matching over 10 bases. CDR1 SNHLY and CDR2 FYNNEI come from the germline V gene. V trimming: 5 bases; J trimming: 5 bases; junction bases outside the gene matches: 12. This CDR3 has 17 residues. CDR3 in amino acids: CASSSWGDRGTYQPQHF. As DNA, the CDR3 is TGTGCCAGCAGTTCCTGGGGGGACAGGGGCACTTATCAGCCCCAGCATTTT.

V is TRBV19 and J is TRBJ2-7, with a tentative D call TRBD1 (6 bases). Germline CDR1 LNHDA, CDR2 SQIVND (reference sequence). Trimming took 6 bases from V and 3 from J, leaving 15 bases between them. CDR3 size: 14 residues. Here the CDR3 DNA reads TGTGCCAGTAGACAGACAGGCGCCGACTACGAGCAGTACTTC. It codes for CASRQTGADYEQYF.

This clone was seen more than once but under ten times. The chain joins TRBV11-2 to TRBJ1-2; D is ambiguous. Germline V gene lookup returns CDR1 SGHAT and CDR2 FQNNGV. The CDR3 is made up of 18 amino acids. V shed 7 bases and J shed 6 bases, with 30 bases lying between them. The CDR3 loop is CASTPPLGKRTHTDGYTF. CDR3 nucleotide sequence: TGTGCCAGCACCCCCCCATTGGGGAAACGGACTCACACGGATGGCTACACCTTC.